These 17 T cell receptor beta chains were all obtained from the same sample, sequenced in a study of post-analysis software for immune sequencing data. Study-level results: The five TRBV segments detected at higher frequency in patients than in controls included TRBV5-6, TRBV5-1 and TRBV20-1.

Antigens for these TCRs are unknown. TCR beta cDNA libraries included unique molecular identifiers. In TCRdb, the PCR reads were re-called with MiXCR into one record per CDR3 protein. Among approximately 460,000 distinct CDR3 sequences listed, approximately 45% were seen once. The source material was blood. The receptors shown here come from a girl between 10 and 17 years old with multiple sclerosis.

CDR3 in amino acids: CASSQDRNYNEQFF. The DNA for the CDR3 is TGTGCCAGCAGCCAAGACAGAAACTACAATGAGCAGTTCTTC. The rearrangement links TRBV14 to TRBJ2-1, with D uncertain. CDR1 and CDR2 from the germline V gene are SGHDN and FVKESK. V dropped 0 bases and J dropped 3 bases, with 6 bases sitting between them. This CDR3 is 14 amino acids long.

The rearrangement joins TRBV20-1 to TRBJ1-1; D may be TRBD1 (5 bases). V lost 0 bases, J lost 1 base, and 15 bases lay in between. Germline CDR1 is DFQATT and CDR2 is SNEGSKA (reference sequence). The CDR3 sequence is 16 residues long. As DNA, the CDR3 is TGCAGTGCTAGAGATTCCCCAGGGAAAACGAACACTGAAGCTTTCTTT. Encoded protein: CSARDSPGKTNTEAFF.

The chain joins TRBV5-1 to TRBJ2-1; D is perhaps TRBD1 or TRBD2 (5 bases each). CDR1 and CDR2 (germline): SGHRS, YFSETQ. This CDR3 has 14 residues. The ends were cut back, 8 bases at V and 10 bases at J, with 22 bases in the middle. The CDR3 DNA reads TGCGCCAGTCAGACCGGGACGCCCAAGGGCGAGCAGTTCTTC. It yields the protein CASQTGTPKGEQFF.

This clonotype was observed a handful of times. The CDR3, as DNA: TGTGCCATCAGCACAATGGGGGGAGAGACCCAGTACTTC. This gives the protein CAISTMGGETQYF. This chain uses TRBV10-3 with TRBJ2-5, with D maybe TRBD2 (6 bases). The length of the CDR3 is 13 residues. V lost 6 bases and J lost 4, with 12 bases in between. The V gene's germline CDR1 is ENHRY and CDR2 SYGVKD.

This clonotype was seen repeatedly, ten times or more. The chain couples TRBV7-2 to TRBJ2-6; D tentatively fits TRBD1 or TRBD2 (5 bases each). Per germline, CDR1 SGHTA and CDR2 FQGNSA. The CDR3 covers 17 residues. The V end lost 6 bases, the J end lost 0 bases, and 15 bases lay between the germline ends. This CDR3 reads CASRGDRFLSGANVLTF. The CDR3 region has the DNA TGTGCCAGCAGAGGGGACCGATTTCTCTCTGGGGCCAACGTCCTGACTTTC.

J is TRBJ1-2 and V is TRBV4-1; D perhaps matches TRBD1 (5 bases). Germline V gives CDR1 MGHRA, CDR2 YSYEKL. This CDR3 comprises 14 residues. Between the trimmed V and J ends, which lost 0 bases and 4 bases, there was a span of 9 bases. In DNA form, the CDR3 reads TGCGCCAGCAGCCAAGATCGGGGACCCTATGGCTACACCTTC. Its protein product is CASSQDRGPYGYTF.

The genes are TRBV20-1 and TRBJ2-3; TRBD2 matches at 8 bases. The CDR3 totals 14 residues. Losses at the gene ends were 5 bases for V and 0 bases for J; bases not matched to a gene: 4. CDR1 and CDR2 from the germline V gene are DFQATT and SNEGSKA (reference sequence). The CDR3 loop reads CSAPLAVSTDTQYF. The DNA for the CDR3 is TGCAGTGCTCCACTAGCGGTTAGCACAGATACGCAGTATTTT.

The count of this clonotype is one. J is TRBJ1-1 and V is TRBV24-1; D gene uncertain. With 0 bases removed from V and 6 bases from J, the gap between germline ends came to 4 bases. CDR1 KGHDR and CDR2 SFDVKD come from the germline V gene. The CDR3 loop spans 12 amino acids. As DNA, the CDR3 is TGTGCCACCAGTGATTTGAAGTCTGAAGCTTTCTTT. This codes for CATSDLKSEAFF.

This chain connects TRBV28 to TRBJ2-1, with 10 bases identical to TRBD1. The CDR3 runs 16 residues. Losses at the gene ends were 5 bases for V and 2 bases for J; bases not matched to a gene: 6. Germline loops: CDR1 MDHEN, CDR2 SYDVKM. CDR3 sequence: CASSLTGTGAYNEQFF. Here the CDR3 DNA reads TGTGCCAGCAGTCTTACCGGGACAGGGGCCTACAATGAGCAGTTCTTC.

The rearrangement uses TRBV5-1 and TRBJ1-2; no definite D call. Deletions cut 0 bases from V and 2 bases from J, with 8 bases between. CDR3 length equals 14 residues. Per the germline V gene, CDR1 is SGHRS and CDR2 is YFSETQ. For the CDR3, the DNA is TGCGCCAGCAGCTTGGGCGACGGAAACTATGGCTACACCTTC. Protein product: CASSLGDGNYGYTF.

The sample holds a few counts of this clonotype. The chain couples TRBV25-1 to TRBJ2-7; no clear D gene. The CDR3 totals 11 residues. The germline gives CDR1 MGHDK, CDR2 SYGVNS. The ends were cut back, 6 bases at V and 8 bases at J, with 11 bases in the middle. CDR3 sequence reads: CASSPAGQQYF. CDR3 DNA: TGTGCCAGCAGCCCCGCTGGTCAGCAGTACTTC.

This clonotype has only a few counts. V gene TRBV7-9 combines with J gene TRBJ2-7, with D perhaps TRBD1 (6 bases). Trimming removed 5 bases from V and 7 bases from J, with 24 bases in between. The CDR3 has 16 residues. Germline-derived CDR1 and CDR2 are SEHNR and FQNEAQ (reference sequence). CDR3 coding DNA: TGTGCCAGCAGCCCTAGGGCCCCGGGACACCGCTGGGAGCAGTACTTC. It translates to CASSPRAPGHRWEQYF. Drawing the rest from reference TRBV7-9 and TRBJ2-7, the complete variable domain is DTGVSQNPRHKITKRGQNVTFRCDPISEHNRLYWYRQTLGQGPEFLTYFQNEAQLEKSRLLSDRFSAERPKGSFSTLEIQRTEQGDSAMYLCASSPRAPGHRWEQYFGPGTRLTVT.

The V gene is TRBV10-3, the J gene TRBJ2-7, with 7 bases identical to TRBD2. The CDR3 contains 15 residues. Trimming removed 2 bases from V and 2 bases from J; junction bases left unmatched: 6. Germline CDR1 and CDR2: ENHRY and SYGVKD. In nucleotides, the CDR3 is TGTGCCATCAGTGAGCTGCAGCGGGGAACCTACGAGCAGTACTTC. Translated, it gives CAISELQRGTYEQYF.

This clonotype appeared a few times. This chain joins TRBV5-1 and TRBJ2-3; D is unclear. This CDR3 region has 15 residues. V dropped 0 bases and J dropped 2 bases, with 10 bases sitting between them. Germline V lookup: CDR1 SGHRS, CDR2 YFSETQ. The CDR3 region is CASSLAQILTDTQYF. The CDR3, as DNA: TGCGCCAGCAGCTTGGCCCAGATTCTCACAGATACGCAGTATTTT.

CDR3 protein: CASFPGGSTDTQYF. The CDR3 DNA follows: TGTGCCAGCTTCCCCGGCGGATCCACAGATACGCAGTATTTT. The chain carries TRBV7-2 and TRBJ2-3; D not resolved. Deletions cut 8 bases from V and 2 bases from J, with 14 bases between. The CDR3 spans 14 residues. CDR1 SGHTA and CDR2 FQGNSA come from the germline V gene.

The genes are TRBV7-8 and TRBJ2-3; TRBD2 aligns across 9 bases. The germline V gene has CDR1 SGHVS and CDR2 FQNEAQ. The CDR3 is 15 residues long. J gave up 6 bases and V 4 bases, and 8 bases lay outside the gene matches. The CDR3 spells CASSSLGLASDTQYF. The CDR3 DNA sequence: TGTGCCAGCAGCTCCTTGGGACTAGCATCGGATACGCAGTATTTT.

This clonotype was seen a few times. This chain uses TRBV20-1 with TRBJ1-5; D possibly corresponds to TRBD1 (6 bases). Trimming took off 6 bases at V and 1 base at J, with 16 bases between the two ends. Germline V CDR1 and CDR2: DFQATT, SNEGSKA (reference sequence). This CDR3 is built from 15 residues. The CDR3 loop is CSAGGGVGSNQPQHF. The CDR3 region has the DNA TGCAGTGCAGGAGGGGGGGTGGGGAGCAATCAGCCCCAGCATTTT.